Listed below are T cell receptor beta chains from one sample, sequenced in a study of cytomegalovirus exposure and HLA in healthy donors. The data were produced by immunoSEQ multiplex PCR, yet TCRdb's version contains in-frame clones alone and is incomplete. Here the sample spans over 65,000 clones, approximately 75% being singletons. Source material: PBMCs. These receptors originate from a man aged 60-69 years in good health and CMV-seropositive. Both conserved end residues are part of each CDR3. Each record gives: clone size, CDR3 length, J gene, V gene, CDR3 protein. Clone size is stated in some rows and not others, as once, few, many or a class when expanded.

clone_size: NA
cdr3_length: 16
j_call: TRBJ2-7
v_call: TRBV7-9
cdr3_aa: CASSFQTGGAVYEQYF

clone_size: NA
cdr3_length: 18
j_call: TRBJ2-7
v_call: TRBV7-9
cdr3_aa: CSSSLASGAGGLSYEQYF

clone_size: NA
cdr3_length: 15
j_call: TRBJ2-1
v_call: TRBV11-2
cdr3_aa: CASSPRTSGHNEQFF

clone_size: NA
cdr3_length: 16
j_call: TRBJ1-6
v_call: TRBV9
cdr3_aa: CASSVAGSANSSPLHF

clone_size: NA
cdr3_length: 16
j_call: TRBJ1-6
v_call: TRBV2
cdr3_aa: CASSGTGTGGNSPLHF

clone_size: NA
cdr3_length: 15
j_call: TRBJ1-5
v_call: TRBV4-2
cdr3_aa: CASSPTGSGNQPQHF

clone_size: NA
cdr3_length: 15
j_call: TRBJ2-7
v_call: TRBV19
cdr3_aa: CASRLGHFSSYEQYF

clone_size: NA
cdr3_length: 16
j_call: TRBJ2-7
v_call: TRBV18
cdr3_aa: CASSLITTLESYEQYF

clone_size: NA
cdr3_length: 14
j_call: TRBJ2-7
v_call: TRBV5-4
cdr3_aa: CASRSAGSSYEQYF

clone_size: NA
cdr3_length: 15
j_call: TRBJ1-2
v_call: TRBV11-3
cdr3_aa: CASSLNTQGRYGYTF

clone_size: NA
cdr3_length: 13
j_call: TRBJ2-7
v_call: TRBV18
cdr3_aa: CASSTGQTYEQYF

clone_size: NA
cdr3_length: 15
j_call: TRBJ2-7
v_call: TRBV5-1
cdr3_aa: CASADRAGEGSEQYF

clone_size: NA
cdr3_length: 15
j_call: TRBJ1-4
v_call: TRBV5-4
cdr3_aa: CASSMRTGRDEKLFF

clone_size: NA
cdr3_length: 15
j_call: TRBJ2-7
v_call: TRBV2
cdr3_aa: CASKSEGGGHYEQYF

clone_size: few
cdr3_length: 14
j_call: TRBJ1-3
v_call: TRBV5-1
cdr3_aa: CASSIQGYGNTIYF

clone_size: NA
cdr3_length: 14
j_call: TRBJ1-3
v_call: TRBV6-5
cdr3_aa: CASQQGARGNTIYF

clone_size: NA
cdr3_length: 16
j_call: TRBJ1-1
v_call: TRBV5-1
cdr3_aa: CASSPGDAMRGTEAFF

clone_size: few
cdr3_length: 15
j_call: TRBJ2-7
v_call: TRBV12-2
cdr3_aa: CASRCRDRGNYEQYF

clone_size: NA
cdr3_length: 12
j_call: TRBJ2-7
v_call: TRBV2
cdr3_aa: CACLAGRYEQYF

clone_size: NA
cdr3_length: 14
j_call: TRBJ1-6
v_call: TRBV6-1
cdr3_aa: CASSEALKSSPLHF

clone_size: few
cdr3_length: 15
j_call: TRBJ1-2
v_call: TRBV2
cdr3_aa: CARGEGGAIYYGYTF

clone_size: once
cdr3_length: 15
j_call: TRBJ1-5
v_call: TRBV7-2
cdr3_aa: CASRKQGYSNQPQHF

clone_size: NA
cdr3_length: 14
j_call: TRBJ2-2
v_call: TRBV11-3
cdr3_aa: CASRHNRGSGELFF

clone_size: NA
cdr3_length: 20
j_call: TRBJ2-4
v_call: TRBV21-1
cdr3_aa: CASSTSEGLAGGRAKNIQYF

clone_size: NA
cdr3_length: 12
j_call: TRBJ1-1
v_call: TRBV7-9
cdr3_aa: CASRPDQGEAFF

clone_size: NA
cdr3_length: 17
j_call: TRBJ2-7
v_call: TRBV5-1
cdr3_aa: CASSLARQREGSYEQYF

clone_size: few
cdr3_length: 14
j_call: TRBJ1-1
v_call: TRBV11-3
cdr3_aa: CASSLGPMNTEAFF

clone_size: NA
cdr3_length: 14
j_call: TRBJ1-5
v_call: TRBV18
cdr3_aa: CASSPTVGDQPQHF